In this sample, the clone carrying this TCR beta chain turned up a few times. There are 17 residues in the CDR3. CDR1 and CDR2 from the germline V gene are MDHEN and SYDVKM. V gave up 0 bases and J gave up 4 bases, with 18 bases separating them. The use of a sample-barcoded 5' primer and a J-beta primer mix characterized a second PCR of about 6 to 11 cycles. Via MiXCR, TCRdb re-called the 5' RACE reads, giving one row per CDR3 protein. The table lists 630,000 or so distinct CDR3 sequences, roughly 30% of them singletons. This sample is part of a study of blood T cells in healthy people across ages. Sequencing was done on a sample of blood. This chain uses TRBV28 with TRBJ1-2, with D perhaps TRBD1 (6 bases). The receptor comes from a woman of 80 years or more in good health. The CDR3 DNA reads as TGTGCCAGCAGTTTATGGGGAACAGGGTCCGCGGGCTATGGCTACACCTTC. Its protein is CASSLWGTGSAGYGYTF.